The sequence of this TCR beta chain was determined in a study of blood T cell repertoires in COVID-19 (dated by TCRdb to about 2020). The study in broad terms: Samples covering the acute and convalescent phases of COVID-19 were provided by collaborators in the United States, Italy and Spain. The prospective study material was composed of cDNA or gDNA derived from T cells, B-cell-depleted T cells, or PBMCs. Deeply sampled blood TCRbeta repertoires from subjects exposed to, actively infected with, or recovered from COVID-19 were included in the dataset. The repertoires were released in a freely available public database intended as a resource for research on the immune response to SARS-CoV-2. Samples were obtained from the ongoing ImmuneRACE study (first 160 participants) and from about 1,300 subjects provided by 6 global collaborators. The sample metadata nearly always contained a de-identified subject ID, COVID-19 status, age in years and sex. Where available, HLA class I and class II types were obtained from metadata supplied by the sample provider rather than from assay-based typing. General conclusions and limits of the study: How much clinical and demographic metadata was included differed by source and by participant, and the metadata was provided uncurated.

Collaborating institutions collected whole blood in K2EDTA tubes following their own protocols. For TCRbeta analysis, collaborators shipped samples in one of three forms: frozen whole blood, isolated PBMCs, or DNA extracted from either of those sample types. A note on this clone: The clone's antigen remains unknown. It has no much larger one-base neighbor in the sample; base qualities were not kept.

TCRbeta CDR3 regions were amplified from genomic DNA using the immunoSEQ Assay, a bias-controlled multiplex PCR. Under the source paper's analysis protocol: The number of nucleated cells in each sample was estimated from the amplification of reference gene primers within the assay. To quantify the absolute abundance of each unique TCRbeta CDR3 rearrangement, sequence reads were collapsed and filtered. For each sample, productive Simpson clonality was calculated as the square root of Simpson's diversity index over productive rearrangements. The immuneACCESS repertoire file appears here via TCRdb, limited to in-frame rearrangements. These files lack a portion of the clones; in checked studies, under half of the deficit traces to unresolved V genes, and the cause of the others is not known. That table is the source of V, J and clone size, and D and trimming were worked out from the DNA. This sample has 130,000 to 150,000 clones in its table, and more than 65% of those were observed once. The ten top clones hold roughly 10% of the sample.

CDR1 and CDR2 were assigned from the germline V gene as SGHRS and YFSETQ. The CDR3 goes from the cysteine to the phenylalanine over 14 residues. The CDR3 DNA has 42 bases and is translated from base 1. The V end loses 4 bases and the J end loses 2 bases, and a stretch of 9 bases separates them. This chain is built from TRBV5-1 and TRBJ2-2; TRBD1 could be the D gene, as 6 bases match. The receptor was isolated from a man between 60 and 70 years old with active or convalescent COVID-19. The sample taken for sequencing was peripheral blood. The CDR3 here reads CASSKTGNTGELFF. The nucleotide sequence reads as follows: TGCGCCAGCAGCAAGACAGGAAACACCGGGGAGCTGTTTTTT.